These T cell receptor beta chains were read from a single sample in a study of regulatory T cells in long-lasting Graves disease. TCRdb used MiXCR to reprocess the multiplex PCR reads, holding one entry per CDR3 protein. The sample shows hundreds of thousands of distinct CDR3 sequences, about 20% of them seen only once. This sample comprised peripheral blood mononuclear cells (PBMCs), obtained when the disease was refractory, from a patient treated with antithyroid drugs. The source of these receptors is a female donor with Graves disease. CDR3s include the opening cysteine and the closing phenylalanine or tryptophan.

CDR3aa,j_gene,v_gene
CASNVGQVTEAFF,TRBJ1-1,TRBV19
CASSFSGGFLHEQYF,TRBJ2-7,TRBV12-3/TRBV12-4
CALDRRRGETQYF,TRBJ2-5,TRBV30
CASSFAYSGNTIYF,TRBJ1-3,TRBV7-2
CASSRGQANEQYF,TRBJ2-7,TRBV6-1
CASSFFREETQYF,TRBJ2-5,TRBV7-8
CASSLPGIAGEAGELFF,TRBJ2-2,TRBV7-9
CASSLAGLHNEQFF,TRBJ2-1,TRBV7-2
CASSSLRERHYEQYF,TRBJ2-7,TRBV11-2
CASLGRGTLGGYEQYF,TRBJ2-7,TRBV28